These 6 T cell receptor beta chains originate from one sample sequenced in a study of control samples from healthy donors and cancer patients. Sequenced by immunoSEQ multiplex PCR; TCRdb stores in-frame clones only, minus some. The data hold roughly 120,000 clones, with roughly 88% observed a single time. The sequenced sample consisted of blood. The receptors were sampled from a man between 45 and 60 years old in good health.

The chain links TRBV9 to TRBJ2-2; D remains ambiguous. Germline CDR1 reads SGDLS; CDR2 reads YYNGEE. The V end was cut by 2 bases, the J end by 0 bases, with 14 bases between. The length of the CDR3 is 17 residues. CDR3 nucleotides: TGTGCCAGCAGCGTGGGCAGCGCCTTAACGAACACCGGGGAGCTGTTTTTT. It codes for CASSVGSALTNTGELFF. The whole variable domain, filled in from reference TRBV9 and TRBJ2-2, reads DSGVTQTPKHLITATGQRVTLRCSPRSGDLSVYWYQQSLDQGLQFLIQYYNGEERAKGNILERFSAQQFPDLHSELNLSSLELGDSALYFCASSVGSALTNTGELFFGEGSRLTVL.

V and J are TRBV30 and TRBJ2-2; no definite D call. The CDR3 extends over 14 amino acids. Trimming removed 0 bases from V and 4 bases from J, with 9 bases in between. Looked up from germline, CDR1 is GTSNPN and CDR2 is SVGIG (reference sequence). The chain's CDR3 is CAWSVFTVTGELFF. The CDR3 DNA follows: TGTGCCTGGAGTGTATTCACTGTCACCGGGGAGCTGTTTTTT.

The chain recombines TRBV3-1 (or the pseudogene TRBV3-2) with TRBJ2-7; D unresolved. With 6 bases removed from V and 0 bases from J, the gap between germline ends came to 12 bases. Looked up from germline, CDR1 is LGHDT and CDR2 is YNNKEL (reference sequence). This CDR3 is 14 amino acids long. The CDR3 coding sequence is TGTGCCAGCAGTCCAGAGACCTCCTCCTACGAGCAGTACTTC. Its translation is CASSPETSSYEQYF.

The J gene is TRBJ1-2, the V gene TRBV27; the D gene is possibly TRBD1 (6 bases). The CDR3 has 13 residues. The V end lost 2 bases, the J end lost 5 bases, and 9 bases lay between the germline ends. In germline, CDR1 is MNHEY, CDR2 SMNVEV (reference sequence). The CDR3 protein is CASSLQGSYGYTF. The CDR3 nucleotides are TGTGCCAGCAGTTTACAGGGGTCATATGGCTACACCTTC.

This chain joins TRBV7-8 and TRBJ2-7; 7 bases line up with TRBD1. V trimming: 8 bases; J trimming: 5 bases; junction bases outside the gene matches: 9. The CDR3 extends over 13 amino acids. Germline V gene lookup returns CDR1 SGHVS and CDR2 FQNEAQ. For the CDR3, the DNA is TGTGCCAGCTCCAAGACAGGGAACGACGAGCAGTACTTC. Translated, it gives CASSKTGNDEQYF.

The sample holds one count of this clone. CDR3 region: CASSPPGQGTEQYF. The CDR3 nucleotides are TGTGCCAGCTCACCACCGGGACAGGGAACCGAGCAGTACTTC. The chain uses TRBV18 and TRBJ2-7, with TRBD1 matching over 9 bases. The CDR3 is made up of 14 amino acids. CDR1 and CDR2 (germline): KGHSH, LQKENI. The J segment lost 6 bases and the V segment lost 0 bases, leaving 3 bases of the junction unmatched.